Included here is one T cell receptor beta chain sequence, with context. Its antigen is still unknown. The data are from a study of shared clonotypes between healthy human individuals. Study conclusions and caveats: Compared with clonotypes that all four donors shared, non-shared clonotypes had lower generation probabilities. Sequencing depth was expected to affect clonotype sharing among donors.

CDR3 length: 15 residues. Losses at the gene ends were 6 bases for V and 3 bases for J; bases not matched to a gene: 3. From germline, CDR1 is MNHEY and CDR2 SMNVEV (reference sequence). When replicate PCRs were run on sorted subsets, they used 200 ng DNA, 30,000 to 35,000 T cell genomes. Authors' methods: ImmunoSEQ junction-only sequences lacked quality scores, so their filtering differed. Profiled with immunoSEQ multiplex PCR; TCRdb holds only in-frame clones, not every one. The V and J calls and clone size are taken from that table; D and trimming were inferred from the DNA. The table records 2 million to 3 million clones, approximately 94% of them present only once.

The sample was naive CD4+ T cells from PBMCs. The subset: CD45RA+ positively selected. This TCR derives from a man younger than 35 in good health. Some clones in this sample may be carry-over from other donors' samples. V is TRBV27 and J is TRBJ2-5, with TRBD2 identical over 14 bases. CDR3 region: CASSWTSGRKETQYF. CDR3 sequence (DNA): TGTGCCAGCAGCTGGACTAGCGGGAGGAAAGAGACCCAGTACTTC.